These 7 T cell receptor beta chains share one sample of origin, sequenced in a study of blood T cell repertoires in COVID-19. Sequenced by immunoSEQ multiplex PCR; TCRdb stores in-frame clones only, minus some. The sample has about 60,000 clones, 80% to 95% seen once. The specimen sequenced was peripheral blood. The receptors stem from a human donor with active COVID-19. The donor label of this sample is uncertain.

CDR3 bases: TGTGCCAGCAGCCACTGGGACAGGGGTCACTATGGCTACACCTTC. Amino acids: CASSHWDRGHYGYTF. The rearrangement links TRBV3-1 (or the pseudogene TRBV3-2) to TRBJ1-2, with TRBD1 matching over 10 bases. V trimming: 3 bases; J trimming: 3 bases; junction bases outside the gene matches: 4. The CDR3 totals 15 residues. CDR1 is LGHDT and CDR2 is YNNKEL in the germline V gene (reference sequence).

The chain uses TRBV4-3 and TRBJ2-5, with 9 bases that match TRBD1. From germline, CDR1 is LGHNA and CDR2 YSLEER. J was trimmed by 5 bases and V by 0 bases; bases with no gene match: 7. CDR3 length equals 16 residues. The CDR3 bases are TGCGCCAGCAGCCAAGATGCGGGGACAGGGATGGAGACCCAGTACTTC. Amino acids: CASSQDAGTGMETQYF.

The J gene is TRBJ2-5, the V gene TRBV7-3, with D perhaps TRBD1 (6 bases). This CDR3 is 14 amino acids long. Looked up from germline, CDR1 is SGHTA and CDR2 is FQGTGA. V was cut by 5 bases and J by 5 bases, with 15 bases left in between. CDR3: CASSAYGRGETQYF. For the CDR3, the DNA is TGTGCCAGCAGCGCCTACGGCAGGGGTGAGACCCAGTACTTC.

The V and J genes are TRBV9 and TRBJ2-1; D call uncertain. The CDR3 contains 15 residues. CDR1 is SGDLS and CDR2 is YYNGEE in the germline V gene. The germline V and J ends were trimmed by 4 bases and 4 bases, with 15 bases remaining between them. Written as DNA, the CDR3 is TGTGCCAGCAGCCTCCGCCCGACTGGTTACAATGAGCAGTTCTTC. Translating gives CASSLRPTGYNEQFF.

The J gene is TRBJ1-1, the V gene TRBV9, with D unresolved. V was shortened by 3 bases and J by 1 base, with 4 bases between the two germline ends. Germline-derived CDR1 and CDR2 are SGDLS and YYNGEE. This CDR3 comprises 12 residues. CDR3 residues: CASSAWNTEAFF. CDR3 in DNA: TGTGCCAGCAGCGCCTGGAACACTGAAGCTTTCTTT.

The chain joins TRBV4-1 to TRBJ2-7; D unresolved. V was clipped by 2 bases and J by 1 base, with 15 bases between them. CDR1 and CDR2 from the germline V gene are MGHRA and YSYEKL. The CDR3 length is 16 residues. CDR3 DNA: TGCGCCAGCAGCCAAAGCCAAACAGTCCCGTCCTACGAGCAGTACTTC. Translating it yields CASSQSQTVPSYEQYF.

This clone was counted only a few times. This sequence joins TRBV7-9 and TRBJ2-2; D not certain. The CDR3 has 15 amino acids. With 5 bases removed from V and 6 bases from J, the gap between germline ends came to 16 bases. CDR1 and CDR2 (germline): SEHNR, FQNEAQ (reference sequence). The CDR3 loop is CASSRWSAEPGELFF. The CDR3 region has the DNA TGTGCCAGCAGCCGGTGGTCCGCGGAGCCCGGGGAGCTGTTTTTT. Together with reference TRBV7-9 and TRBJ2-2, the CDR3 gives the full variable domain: DTGVSQNPRHKITKRGQNVTFRCDPISEHNRLYWYRQTLGQGPEFLTYFQNEAQLEKSRLLSDRFSAERPKGSFSTLEIQRTEQGDSAMYLCASSRWSAEPGELFFGEGSRLTVL.